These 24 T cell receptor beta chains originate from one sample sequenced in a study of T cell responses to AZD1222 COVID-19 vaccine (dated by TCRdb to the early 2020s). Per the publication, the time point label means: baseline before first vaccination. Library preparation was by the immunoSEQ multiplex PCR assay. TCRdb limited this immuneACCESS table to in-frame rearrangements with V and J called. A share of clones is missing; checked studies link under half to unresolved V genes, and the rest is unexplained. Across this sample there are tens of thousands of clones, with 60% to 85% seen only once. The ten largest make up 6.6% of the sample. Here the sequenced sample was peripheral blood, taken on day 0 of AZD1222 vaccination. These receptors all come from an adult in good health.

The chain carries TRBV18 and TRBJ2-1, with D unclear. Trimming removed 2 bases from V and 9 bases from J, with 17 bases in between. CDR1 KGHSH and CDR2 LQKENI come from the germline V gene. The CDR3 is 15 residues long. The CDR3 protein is CASSPEQIMQSEQFF. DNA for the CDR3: TGTGCCAGCTCACCAGAACAGATTATGCAGAGTGAGCAGTTCTTC. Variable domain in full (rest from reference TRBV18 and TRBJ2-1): NAGVMQNPRHLVRRRGQEARLRCSPMKGHSHVYWYRQLPEEGLKFMVYLQKENIIDESGMPKERFSAEFPKEGPSILRIQQVVRGDSAAYFCASSPEQIMQSEQFFGPGTRLTVL.

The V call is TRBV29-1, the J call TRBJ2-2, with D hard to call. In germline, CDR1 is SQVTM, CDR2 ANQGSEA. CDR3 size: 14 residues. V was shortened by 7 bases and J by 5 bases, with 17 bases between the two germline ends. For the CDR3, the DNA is TGCAGCGCCTCTTCAGGAGTCTGGACCGGGGAGCTGTTTTTT. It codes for CSASSGVWTGELFF.

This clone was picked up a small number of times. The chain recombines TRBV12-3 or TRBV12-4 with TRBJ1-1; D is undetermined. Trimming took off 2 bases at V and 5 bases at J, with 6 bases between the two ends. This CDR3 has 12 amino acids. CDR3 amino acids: CASSLLRTEAFF. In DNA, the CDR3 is TGTGCCAGCAGTTTACTCCGGACTGAAGCTTTCTTT.

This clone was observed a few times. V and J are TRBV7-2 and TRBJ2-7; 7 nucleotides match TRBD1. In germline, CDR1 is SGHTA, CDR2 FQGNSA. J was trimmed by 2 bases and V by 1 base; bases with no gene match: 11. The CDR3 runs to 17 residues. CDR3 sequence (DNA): TGTGCCAGCAGCTTAGTAGACCACCGGGACAGCCCCTACGAGCAGTACTTC. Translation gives CASSLVDHRDSPYEQYF.

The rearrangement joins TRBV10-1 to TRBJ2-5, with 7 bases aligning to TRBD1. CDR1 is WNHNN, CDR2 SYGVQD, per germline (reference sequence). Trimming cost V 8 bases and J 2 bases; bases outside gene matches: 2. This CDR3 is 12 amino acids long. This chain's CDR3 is CASGTAQETQYF. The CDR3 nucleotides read TGCGCCAGCGGGACAGCGCAAGAGACCCAGTACTTC.

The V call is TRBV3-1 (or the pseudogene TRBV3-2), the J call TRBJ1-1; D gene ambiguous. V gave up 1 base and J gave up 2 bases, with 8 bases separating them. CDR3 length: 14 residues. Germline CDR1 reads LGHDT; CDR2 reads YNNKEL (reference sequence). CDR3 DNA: TGTGCCAGCAGCCAAGGTAATCTTAACACTGAAGCTTTCTTT. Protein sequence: CASSQGNLNTEAFF.

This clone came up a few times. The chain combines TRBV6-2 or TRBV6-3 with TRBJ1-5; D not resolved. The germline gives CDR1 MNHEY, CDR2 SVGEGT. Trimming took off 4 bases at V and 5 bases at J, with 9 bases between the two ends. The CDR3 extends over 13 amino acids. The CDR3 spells CASSWTDHQPQHF. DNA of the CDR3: TGTGCCAGCAGTTGGACGGATCATCAGCCCCAGCATTTT.

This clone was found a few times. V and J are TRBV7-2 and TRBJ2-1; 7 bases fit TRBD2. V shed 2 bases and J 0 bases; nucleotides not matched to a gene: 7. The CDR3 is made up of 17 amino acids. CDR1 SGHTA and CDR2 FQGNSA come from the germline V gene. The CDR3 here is CASSLLPAGSSYNEQFF. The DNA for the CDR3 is TGTGCCAGCAGCTTATTACCAGCGGGAAGCTCCTACAATGAGCAGTTCTTC. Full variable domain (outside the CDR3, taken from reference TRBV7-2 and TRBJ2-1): GAGVSQSPSNKVTEKGKDVELRCDPISGHTALYWYRQSLGQGLEFLIYFQGNSAPDKSGLPSDRFSAERTGGSVSTLTIQRTQQEDSAVYLCASSLLPAGSSYNEQFFGPGTRLTVL.

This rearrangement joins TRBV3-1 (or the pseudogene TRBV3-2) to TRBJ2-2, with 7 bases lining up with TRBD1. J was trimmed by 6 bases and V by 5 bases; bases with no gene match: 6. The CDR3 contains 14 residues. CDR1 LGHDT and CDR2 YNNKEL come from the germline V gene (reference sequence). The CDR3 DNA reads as TGTGCCAGCAGCAAACAGGGGTTGGCCGGGGAGCTGTTTTTT. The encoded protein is CASSKQGLAGELFF.

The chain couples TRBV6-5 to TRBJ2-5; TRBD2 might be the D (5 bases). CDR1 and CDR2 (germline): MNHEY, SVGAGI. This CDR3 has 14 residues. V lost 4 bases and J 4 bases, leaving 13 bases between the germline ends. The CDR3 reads CASSSFGGTETQYF. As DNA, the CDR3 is TGTGCCAGCAGTTCTTTCGGAGGAACAGAGACCCAGTACTTC.

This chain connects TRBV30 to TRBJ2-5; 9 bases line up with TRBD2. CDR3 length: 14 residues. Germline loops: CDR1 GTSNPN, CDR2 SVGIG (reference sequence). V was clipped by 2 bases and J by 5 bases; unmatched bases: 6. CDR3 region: CAWSPGLAGETQYF. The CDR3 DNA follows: TGTGCCTGGAGTCCGGGACTAGCTGGGGAGACCCAGTACTTC.

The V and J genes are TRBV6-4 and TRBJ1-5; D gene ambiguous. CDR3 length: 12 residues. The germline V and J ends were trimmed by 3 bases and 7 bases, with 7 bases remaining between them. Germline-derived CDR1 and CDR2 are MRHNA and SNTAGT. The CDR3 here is CASSENGQPQHF. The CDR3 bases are TGTGCCAGCAGTGAAAACGGGCAGCCCCAGCATTTT.

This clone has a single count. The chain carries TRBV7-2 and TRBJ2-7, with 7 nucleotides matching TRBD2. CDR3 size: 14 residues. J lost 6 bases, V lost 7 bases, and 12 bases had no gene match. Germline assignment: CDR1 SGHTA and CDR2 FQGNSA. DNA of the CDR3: TGTGCCAGCAACCACGATGCGGGAGCCGCCGAGCAGTACTTC. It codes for CASNHDAGAAEQYF.

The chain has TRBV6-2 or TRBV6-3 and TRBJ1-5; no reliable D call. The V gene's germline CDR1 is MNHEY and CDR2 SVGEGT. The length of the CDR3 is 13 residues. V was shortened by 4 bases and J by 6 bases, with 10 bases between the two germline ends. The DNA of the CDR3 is TGTGCCAGCAGTTCGGGAGGAGGTCAGCCCCAGCATTTT. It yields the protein CASSSGGGQPQHF.

CDR3 DNA: TGTGCCATCAGAGAGGGGGCAGGGAACTATGGCTACACCTTC. It codes for CAIREGAGNYGYTF. The rearrangement links TRBV10-3 to TRBJ1-2, with 7 bases aligning to TRBD1. This CDR3 spans 14 amino acids. Germline CDR1 is ENHRY and CDR2 is SYGVKD. After removal of 6 bases from V and 2 bases from J, the junction contained 6 bases not matched to a gene.

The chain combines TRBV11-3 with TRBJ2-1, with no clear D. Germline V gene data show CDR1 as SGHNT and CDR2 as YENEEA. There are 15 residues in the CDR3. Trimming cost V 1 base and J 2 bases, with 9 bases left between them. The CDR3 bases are TGTGCCAGCAGCTTAGCGCCTCATCCCTACAATGAGCAGTTCTTC. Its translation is CASSLAPHPYNEQFF. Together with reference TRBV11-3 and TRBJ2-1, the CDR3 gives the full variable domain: EAGVVQSPRYKIIEKKQPVAFWCNPISGHNTLYWYLQNLGQGPELLIRYENEEAVDDSQLPKDRFSAERLKGVDSTLKIQPAELGDSAVYLCASSLAPHPYNEQFFGPGTRLTVL.

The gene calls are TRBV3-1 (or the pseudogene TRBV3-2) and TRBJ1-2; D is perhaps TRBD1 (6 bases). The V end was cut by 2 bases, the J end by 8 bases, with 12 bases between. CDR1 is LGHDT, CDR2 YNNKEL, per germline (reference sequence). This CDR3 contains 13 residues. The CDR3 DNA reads TGTGCCAGCAGCCAAAGGGGGGGAACGGGCTACACCTTC. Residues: CASSQRGGTGYTF.

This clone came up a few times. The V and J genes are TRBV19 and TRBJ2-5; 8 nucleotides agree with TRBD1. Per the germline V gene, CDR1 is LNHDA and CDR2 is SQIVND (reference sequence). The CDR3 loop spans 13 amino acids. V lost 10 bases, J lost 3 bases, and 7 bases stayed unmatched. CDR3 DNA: TGTGCCAAAAGAGACAGGGGCGAAGAGACCCAGTACTTC. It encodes CAKRDRGEETQYF.

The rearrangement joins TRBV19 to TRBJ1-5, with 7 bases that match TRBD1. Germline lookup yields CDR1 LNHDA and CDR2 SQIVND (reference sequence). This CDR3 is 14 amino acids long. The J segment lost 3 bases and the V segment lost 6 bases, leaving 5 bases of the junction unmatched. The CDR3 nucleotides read TGTGCCAGTAGACAAGACAGGGTCAATCAGCCCCAGCATTTT. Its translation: CASRQDRVNQPQHF.

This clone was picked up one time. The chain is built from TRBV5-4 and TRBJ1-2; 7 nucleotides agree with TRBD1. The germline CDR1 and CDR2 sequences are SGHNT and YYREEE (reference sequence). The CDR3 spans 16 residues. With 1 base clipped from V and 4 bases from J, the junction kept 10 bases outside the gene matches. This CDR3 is CASSLIGGGQTYGYTF. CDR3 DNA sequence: TGTGCCAGCAGCTTGATTGGGGGGGGACAGACCTATGGCTACACCTTC.

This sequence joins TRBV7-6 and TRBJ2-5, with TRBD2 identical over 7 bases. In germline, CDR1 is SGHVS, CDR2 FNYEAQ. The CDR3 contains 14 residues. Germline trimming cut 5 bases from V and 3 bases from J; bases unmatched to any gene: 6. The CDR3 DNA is TGTGCCAGCAGCCCCCGGACTAGGGAAGAGACCCAGTACTTC. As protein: CASSPRTREETQYF.

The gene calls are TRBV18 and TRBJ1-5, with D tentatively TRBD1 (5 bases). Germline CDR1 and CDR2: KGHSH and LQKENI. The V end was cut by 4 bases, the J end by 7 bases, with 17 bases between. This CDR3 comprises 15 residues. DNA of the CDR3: TGTGCCAGCTCACTATTTGAAGGGCGGGACCAGCCCCAGCATTTT. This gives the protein CASSLFEGRDQPQHF. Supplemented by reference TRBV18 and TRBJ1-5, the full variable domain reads NAGVMQNPRHLVRRRGQEARLRCSPMKGHSHVYWYRQLPEEGLKFMVYLQKENIIDESGMPKERFSAEFPKEGPSILRIQQVVRGDSAAYFCASSLFEGRDQPQHFGDGTRLSIL.

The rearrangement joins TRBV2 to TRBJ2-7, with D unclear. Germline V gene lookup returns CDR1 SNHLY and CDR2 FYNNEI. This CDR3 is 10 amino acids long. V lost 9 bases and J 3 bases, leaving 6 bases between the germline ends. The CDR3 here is CASGLYEQYF. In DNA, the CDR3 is TGTGCCAGTGGCCTCTACGAGCAGTACTTC.

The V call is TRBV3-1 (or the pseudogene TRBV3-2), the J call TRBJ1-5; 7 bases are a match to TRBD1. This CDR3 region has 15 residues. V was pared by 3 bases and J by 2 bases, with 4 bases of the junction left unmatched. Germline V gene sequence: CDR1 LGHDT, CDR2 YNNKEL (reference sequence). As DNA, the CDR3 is TGTGCCAGCAGCCACGGACAGGAGGGCAATCAGCCCCAGCATTTT. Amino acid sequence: CASSHGQEGNQPQHF.